This T cell receptor (beta chain) was profiled in a study of cytomegalovirus exposure and HLA in healthy donors. About this clone: No antigen is known for it.

The germline V and J ends were trimmed by 4 bases and 4 bases, with 13 bases remaining between them. Germline V CDR1 and CDR2: MNHNS, SASEGT. This CDR3 has 14 amino acids. The study ran its PCR with 60 Vbeta and 13 Jbeta primers. Only in-frame clones appear in the TCRdb table, and some are missing; sequencing was by immunoSEQ multiplex PCR. In the table there are 100,000 to 150,000 clones, about 80% of which are singletons. Broader study findings: According to a later analysis, donors in an Asian-associated ancestry cluster reportedly had fewer N-insertions than the approximately 730-donor mean.

Sequenced material: PBMCs. The chain is built from TRBV6-1 and TRBJ1-2; D might be TRBD1 (5 bases). The clonotype originates from a woman between 50 and 59 years old in good health and CMV-seronegative. DNA for the CDR3: TGTGCCAGCAGTGCGCTGGGACTCACCTATGGCTACACCTTC. Protein product: CASSALGLTYGYTF.